A selection of T cell receptor beta chains follows, all from one sample in a study of siplizumab effects on memory and regulatory T cells. Method: immunoSEQ multiplex PCR; TCRdb's copy keeps in-frame clones and lacks some. This sample yields approximately 82,000 clones, of which 87% are seen a single time; approximately 1.5% belongs to the top ten. Sequencing was done on a sample of Tregs sorted from blood. These receptors all stem from a human donor in good health. The CDR3 runs from the conserved cysteine through the conserved F or W. Each record gives: D gene, J gene, V gene, clone size, CDR3 protein, CDR3 DNA. D genes are given only for firm matches. The size of a clone is reported for some rows only, either as once, few or many, or as a class for expanded clones.

TRBD1,TRBJ2-3,TRBV4-1,-,CASSLKTGVLTDTQYF,TGCGCCAGCAGCCTTAAGACAGGGGTATTGACAGATACGCAGTATTTT
-,TRBJ1-2,TRBV7-3,-,CASSEGLGSYGYTF,TGTGCCAGCTCCGAAGGGCTCGGCAGCTATGGCTACACCTTC
TRBD2,TRBJ2-1,TRBV6-5,-,CASRRSGGAYNEQFF,TGTGCCAGCAGACGGAGCGGGGGGGCCTACAATGAGCAGTTCTTC
-,TRBJ1-2,TRBV27,-,CASSRAWTYGYTF,TGTGCCAGCAGTCGGGCGTGGACCTATGGCTACACCTTC
TRBD1,TRBJ1-4,TRBV29-1,few,CSVLGTGDEKLFF,TGCAGCGTCCTCGGGACAGGGGACGAAAAACTGTTTTTT
TRBD1,TRBJ2-6,TRBV19,-,CASSLWTGGKLYGANVLTF,TGTGCCAGTAGTCTGTGGACAGGGGGTAAACTATATGGGGCCAACGTCCTGACTTTC
TRBD1,TRBJ1-2,TRBV11-1,-,CASSLAGQGHTF,TGTGCCAGCAGCTTAGCCGGACAGGGTCACACCTTC
TRBD2,TRBJ2-5,TRBV18,-,CASSPPTSGGSETQYF,TGTGCCAGCTCACCACCCACTAGCGGGGGGTCAGAGACCCAGTACTTC
-,TRBJ1-3,TRBV5-1,-,CASSLAGPSSGNTIYF,TGCGCCAGCAGCTTGGCCGGGCCCTCCTCTGGAAACACCATATATTTT
-,TRBJ2-1,TRBV5-1,-,CASSLGQSSYNEQFF,TGCGCCAGCAGCTTGGGGCAGAGCTCCTACAATGAGCAGTTCTTC
-,TRBJ1-1,TRBV6-5,-,CASTRRGATDEAFF,TGTGCCAGCACCCGAAGGGGGGCAACGGATGAAGCTTTCTTT
-,TRBJ1-2,TRBV4-3,-,CASSQDPPFWTGGRLYGYTF,TGCGCCAGCAGCCAAGATCCTCCGTTTTGGACGGGGGGGCGACTTTATGGCTACACCTTC
-,TRBJ2-1,TRBV7-2,-,CASSNLGAVQFF,TGTGCCAGCAGCAACCTGGGAGCGGTGCAGTTCTTC
-,TRBJ1-6,TRBV6-5,few,CASRLTDSPLHF,TGTGCCAGCAGATTGACAGATTCACCCCTCCACTTT
TRBD1,TRBJ2-5,TRBV5-1,-,CASRMTGAWGETQYF,TGCGCCAGCAGGATGACAGGGGCTTGGGGGGAGACCCAGTACTTC
-,TRBJ1-3,TRBV4-1,-,CASSQAPGPRLGNTIYF,TGCGCCAGCAGCCAGGCTCCGGGACCCCGGCTGGGAAACACCATATATTTT
-,TRBJ1-2,TRBV18,-,CASSPSHGYTF,TGTGCCAGCTCACCCTCCCATGGCTACACCTTC
TRBD1,TRBJ2-5,TRBV5-1,once,CASSLEGQGTTQYF,TGCGCCAGCAGCTTGGAGGGACAGGGGACGACCCAGTACTTC
-,TRBJ1-1,TRBV12-5,-,CASGGYVLDTEAFF,TGTGCTAGCGGGGGTTATGTTTTGGACACTGAAGCTTTCTTT
-,TRBJ2-3,TRBV9,-,CASSRSGTQVPDTQYF,TGTGCCAGCAGCAGATCCGGGACTCAAGTCCCAGATACGCAGTATTTT
TRBD2,TRBJ2-3,TRBV5-1,-,CASSLRGLAGTDTQYF,TGCGCCAGCAGCTTACGGGGACTAGCGGGCACAGATACGCAGTATTTT
-,TRBJ1-1,TRBV30,few,CAWSEANEAEAFF,TGTGCCTGGAGTGAGGCCAACGAGGCTGAAGCTTTCTTT
-,TRBJ2-5,TRBV5-6,-,CASSLVGSSETQYF,TGTGCCAGCAGCTTGGTCGGGAGTAGCGAGACCCAGTACTTC
-,TRBJ1-1,TRBV20-1,-,CRAGENTEAFF,TGCAGGGCGGGGGAGAACACTGAAGCTTTCTTT
-,TRBJ1-1,TRBV5-1,-,CASSLRAGPVPEAFF,TGCGCCAGCAGCTTGCGAGCGGGACCCGTACCTGAAGCTTTCTTT
TRBD1,TRBJ1-2,TRBV7-9,-,CASSLTGAGGYTF,TGTGCCAGCAGCTTGACAGGGGCTGGCGGCTACACCTTC
TRBD2,TRBJ2-7,TRBV6-6,-,CASSPSGDSYEQYF,TGTGCCAGCAGTCCTAGCGGGGACTCCTACGAGCAGTACTTC
-,TRBJ1-6,TRBV6-5,-,CASSFGAATNSPLHF,TGTGCCAGCAGCTTCGGGGCAGCCACTAATTCACCCCTCCACTTT
-,TRBJ2-6,TRBV4-1,-,CASSRDSGANVLTF,TGCGCCAGCAGCCGGGACTCTGGGGCCAACGTCCTGACTTTC
TRBD1,TRBJ2-7,TRBV7-2,-,CASSLEQGWREQYF,TGTGCCAGCAGCTTAGAACAGGGGTGGCGGGAGCAGTACTTC
TRBD1,TRBJ1-5,TRBV6-4,few,CASSQGANQPQHF,TGTGCCAGCAGTCAGGGGGCCAATCAGCCCCAGCATTTT
-,TRBJ1-3,TRBV18,-,CASSPIRVYGDSGNTIYF,TGTGCCAGCTCACCCATACGGGTCTATGGGGACTCTGGAAACACCATATATTTT
-,TRBJ2-5,TRBV5-1,-,CASSFVGPLAGARETQYF,TGCGCCAGCAGCTTCGTCGGCCCCCTCGCGGGGGCTAGAGAGACCCAGTACTTC
-,TRBJ1-2,TRBV14,-,CASSQDGRAGGYTF,TGTGCCAGCAGCCAAGACGGCAGGGCCGGGGGCTACACCTTC
TRBD1,TRBJ2-7,TRBV27,once,CASRDRSSYEQYF,TGTGCCAGTCGGGACAGGAGCTCCTACGAGCAGTACTTC
TRBD2,TRBJ2-3,TRBV11-3,-,CASSLGTSGVADTQYF,TGTGCCAGCAGCTTGGGGACTAGCGGGGTTGCAGATACGCAGTATTTT
TRBD1,TRBJ2-3,TRBV7-9,once,CASSPPTGLGTDTQYF,TGTGCCAGCAGCCCACCGACAGGGCTGGGCACAGATACGCAGTATTTT
-,TRBJ2-7,TRBV28,-,CASSQADSSYEQYF,TGTGCCAGCAGCCAAGCGGATAGCTCCTACGAGCAGTACTTC
-,TRBJ1-1,TRBV7-2,-,CASSRGSHTTEAFF,TGTGCCAGCAGCCGAGGGTCCCACACCACTGAAGCTTTCTTT
-,TRBJ1-3,TRBV30,-,CAWSRAPGRDGNTIYF,TGTGCCTGGAGCAGGGCCCCTGGGAGGGACGGAAACACCATATATTTT
-,TRBJ2-6,TRBV7-3,few,CASSLTGANVLTF,TGTGCCAGCAGCTTAACTGGGGCCAACGTCCTGACTTTC
-,TRBJ2-3,TRBV19,-,CASSMRGTDTQYF,TGTGCCAGTAGTATGAGGGGCACAGATACGCAGTATTTT
-,TRBJ2-1,TRBV10-1,once,CASSPQPRWPYNEQFF,TGCGCCAGCAGTCCCCAGCCCCGATGGCCCTACAATGAGCAGTTCTTC
-,TRBJ1-6,TRBV5-4,-,CASSLPGTDSNSPLHF,TGTGCCAGCAGCCTTCCTGGGACGGACTCTAATTCACCCCTCCACTTT
-,TRBJ2-4,TRBV19,-,CASTSGPAVGSGIQYF,TGTGCCAGTACCTCCGGCCCAGCGGTAGGTTCGGGCATTCAGTACTTC
-,TRBJ2-3,TRBV5-4,-,CASSRLSGAGTDTQYF,TGTGCCAGCAGCCGGCTTAGCGGAGCCGGCACAGATACGCAGTATTTT
-,TRBJ2-2,TRBV7-3,-,CASSLGQGSTGELFF,TGTGCCAGCAGCCTGGGGCAGGGAAGCACCGGGGAGCTGTTTTTT
-,TRBJ2-2,TRBV29-1,-,CSVVGGRTNTGELFF,TGCAGCGTTGTGGGGGGACGGACGAACACCGGGGAGCTGTTTTTT
TRBD1,TRBJ2-1,TRBV28,-,CASSYLGTGTNNEQFF,TGTGCCAGCAGTTATTTGGGGACAGGTACAAACAATGAGCAGTTCTTC
-,TRBJ2-1,TRBV9,-,CASSVVGGPYNEQFF,TGTGCCAGCAGCGTAGTGGGGGGACCCTACAATGAGCAGTTCTTC
-,TRBJ1-4,TRBV4-1,-,CASSQDLTTGDEKLFF,TGCGCCAGCAGCCAAGATCTTACCACCGGGGACGAAAAACTGTTTTTT
-,TRBJ1-1,TRBV2,once,CASSDLGMWRMNTEAFF,TGTGCCAGCAGCGATCTGGGGATGTGGCGGATGAACACTGAAGCTTTCTTT
-,TRBJ2-7,TRBV16,-,CASSQFVGSYEQYF,TGTGCCAGCAGCCAATTCGTAGGCTCCTACGAGCAGTACTTC
TRBD2,TRBJ2-5,TRBV9,-,CASNPGGQGGETQYF,TGTGCCAGCAACCCCGGTGGGCAGGGAGGGGAGACCCAGTACTTC
-,TRBJ2-4,TRBV14,-,CASSQGRLAKNIQYF,TGTGCCAGCAGCCAAGGGAGGTTAGCCAAAAACATTCAGTACTTC
-,TRBJ2-3,TRBV21-1,-,CASSKGGSGPTDTQYF,TGTGCCAGCAGCAAAGGGGGCAGCGGGCCCACAGATACGCAGTATTTT
TRBD2,TRBJ2-3,TRBV5-4,-,CASSRGLAGNTDTQYF,TGTGCCAGCAGCCGTGGACTAGCGGGGAACACAGATACGCAGTATTTT
-,TRBJ2-1,TRBV6-1,-,CAGRGASSYNEQFF,TGTGCCGGTAGGGGCGCAAGCTCCTACAATGAGCAGTTCTTC
-,TRBJ2-1,TRBV5-1,-,CASSRRQDSSYNEQFF,TGCGCCAGCAGCCGCCGACAAGATAGCTCCTACAATGAGCAGTTCTTC
-,TRBJ1-2,TRBV7-9,-,CASSSGWYYGYTF,TGTGCCAGCAGCTCAGGGTGGTACTATGGCTACACCTTC